Presented here are 21 T cell receptor beta chains from one specimen sequenced in a study of cytomegalovirus exposure and HLA in healthy donors. Sequenced by immunoSEQ multiplex PCR; TCRdb stores in-frame clones only, minus some. This sample yields approximately 200,000 clones, of which around nine tenths are seen a single time; roughly 1% belongs to the top ten. Input material: PBMCs. The receptors shown here come from a woman aged 18-29 years in good health and CMV-seronegative.

The J gene is TRBJ2-5, the V gene TRBV6-6; a possible D gene is TRBD1 (5 bases). The CDR3 runs to 16 residues. From germline, CDR1 is MNHNY and CDR2 SVGAGI (reference sequence). Between the trimmed V and J ends, which lost 5 bases and 1 base, there was a span of 17 bases. CDR3 residues: CASSAASDIRQETQYF. The CDR3 coding sequence is TGTGCCAGCAGTGCCGCTTCGGACATCCGCCAAGAGACCCAGTACTTC.

The chain employs TRBV28 and TRBJ1-6, with 7 nucleotides matching TRBD1. Germline assignment: CDR1 MDHEN and CDR2 SYDVKM. This CDR3 is built from 15 residues. V was pared by 6 bases and J by 2 bases, with 4 bases of the junction left unmatched. DNA of the CDR3: TGTGCCAGCAGCGCGACAGGGCCCTATAATTCACCCCTCCACTTT. This translates into CASSATGPYNSPLHF.

The chain links TRBV29-1 to TRBJ1-1, with D hard to call. The CDR3 totals 13 residues. V was clipped by 7 bases and J by 3 bases, with 15 bases between them. The germline CDR1 and CDR2 sequences are SQVTM and ANQGSEA. CDR3 nucleotide sequence: TGCAGCGCTTCCCAGGTGGGAGACACTGAAGCTTTCTTT. It encodes CSASQVGDTEAFF.

This chain uses TRBV4-1 with TRBJ1-2; TRBD1 agrees at 8 bases. The CDR3 runs to 15 residues. Unmatched junction bases numbered 8, after V lost 4 bases and J lost 4 bases. CDR1 and CDR2 (germline): MGHRA, YSYEKL. CDR3 amino acids: CASSRPQGASYGYTF. In DNA, the CDR3 is TGCGCCAGCAGCCGCCCCCAGGGGGCGAGCTATGGCTACACCTTC.

The chain combines TRBV7-6 with TRBJ1-2; D gene unclear. Germline-derived CDR1 and CDR2 are SGHVS and FNYEAQ. This CDR3 has 13 amino acids. The V end lost 6 bases, the J end lost 4 bases, and 12 bases lay between the germline ends. The DNA of the CDR3 is TGTGCCAGCAGTCGCTCGGGAGTCTATGGCTACACCTTC. As protein: CASSRSGVYGYTF.

V gene TRBV19 combines with J gene TRBJ2-1; 11 bases fit TRBD2. V shed 5 bases and J 5 bases; nucleotides not matched to a gene: 8. The CDR3 length is 16 residues. CDR1 is LNHDA and CDR2 is SQIVND in the germline V gene (reference sequence). CDR3 region: CASSSPGLAANNEQFF. CDR3 coding DNA: TGTGCCAGTAGTTCCCCGGGACTAGCGGCTAACAATGAGCAGTTCTTC.

The chain has TRBV6-1 and TRBJ1-2; 11 nucleotides line up with TRBD1. The CDR3 runs 14 residues. V was pared by 3 bases and J by 7 bases, with 4 bases of the junction left unmatched. Per the germline V gene, CDR1 is MNHNS and CDR2 is SASEGT. CDR3 bases: TGTGCCAGCAGTGACTCGGGACAGGGGGTTGGCTACACCTTC. This translates into CASSDSGQGVGYTF.

The chain couples TRBV10-2 to TRBJ2-7, with 8 bases aligning to TRBD1. From germline, CDR1 is WSHSY and CDR2 SAAADI. V lost 6 bases, J lost 7 bases, and 14 bases stayed unmatched. This CDR3 comprises 15 residues. In DNA, the CDR3 is TGCGCCAGCAGGACGGCAAAGGACAGGGTAGGTGAGCAGTACTTC. Amino acid sequence: CASRTAKDRVGEQYF.

The J gene is TRBJ2-3, the V gene TRBV9; D might be TRBD1 (6 bases). Germline V CDR1 and CDR2: SGDLS, YYNGEE. V was pared by 3 bases and J by 3 bases, with 11 bases between. This CDR3 is built from 14 residues. Written as DNA, the CDR3 is TGTGCCAGCAGCGATTCAGGGGAAACAGATACGCAGTATTTT. As protein: CASSDSGETDTQYF. The full variable domain, its missing parts supplied by reference TRBV9 and TRBJ2-3, is DSGVTQTPKHLITATGQRVTLRCSPRSGDLSVYWYQQSLDQGLQFLIQYYNGEERAKGNILERFSAQQFPDLHSELNLSSLELGDSALYFCASSDSGETDTQYFGPGTRLTVL.

The chain employs TRBV5-1 and TRBJ1-2; 11 nucleotides line up with TRBD1. Trimming removed 4 bases from V and 9 bases from J; junction bases left unmatched: 11. Germline V gene lookup returns CDR1 SGHRS and CDR2 YFSETQ. The CDR3 extends over 15 amino acids. CDR3 nucleotides: TGCGCCAGCAGCCCGGGGACAGGGGGTGTAGCGAGCTACACCTTC. It is translated as CASSPGTGGVASYTF.

The chain employs TRBV10-3 and TRBJ2-7; 8 positions agree with TRBD2. The V segment lost 5 bases and the J segment 3 bases; nucleotides outside the gene matches: 3. The CDR3 contains 13 residues. CDR1 is ENHRY, CDR2 SYGVKD, per germline. As DNA, the CDR3 is TGTGCCATCAGTTCCGGGGGGGACTACGAGCAGTACTTC. Translation gives CAISSGGDYEQYF.

The genes are TRBV2 and TRBJ2-7; D gene unclear. This CDR3 has 14 amino acids. Trimming took off 3 bases at V and 0 bases at J, with 9 bases between the two ends. Germline CDR1 SNHLY, CDR2 FYNNEI. The CDR3 DNA reads as TGTGCCAGCAGTGAGGGCCTTTCCTCCTACGAGCAGTACTTC. Its translation is CASSEGLSSYEQYF. The full variable domain, rest sourced from reference TRBV2 and TRBJ2-7, is EPEVTQTPSHQVTQMGQEVILRCVPISNHLYFYWYRQILGQKVEFLVSFYNNEISEKSEIFDDQFSVERPDGSNFTLKIRSTKLEDSAMYFCASSEGLSSYEQYFGPGTRLTVT.

This rearrangement joins TRBV2 to TRBJ2-1; 15 positions agree with TRBD2. Losses at the gene ends were 6 bases for V and 7 bases for J; bases not matched to a gene: 10. The CDR3 spans 17 residues. Germline V gene lookup returns CDR1 SNHLY and CDR2 FYNNEI. CDR3 coding DNA: TGTGCCAGCAGCTCCTGGACTAGCGGGAGGGCCGGGAATGAGCAGTTCTTC. Translating it yields CASSSWTSGRAGNEQFF.

The V gene is TRBV6-1, the J gene TRBJ2-1; D gene unclear. The V end lost 5 bases, the J end lost 10 bases, and 9 bases lay between the germline ends. The CDR3 is 11 amino acids. Germline V gives CDR1 MNHNS, CDR2 SASEGT. CDR3 sequence reads: CASSHLREQFF. The DNA for the CDR3 is TGTGCCAGCAGTCACCTGAGGGAGCAGTTCTTC.

The rearrangement links TRBV30 to TRBJ2-3; 9 bases are a match to TRBD1. With 1 base clipped from V and 2 bases from J, the junction kept 4 bases outside the gene matches. Germline V gene sequence: CDR1 GTSNPN, CDR2 SVGIG (reference sequence). The CDR3 loop spans 15 amino acids. CDR3 protein: CAWSGGTGNTDTQYF. The DNA of the CDR3 is TGTGCCTGGAGTGGAGGGACAGGGAACACAGATACGCAGTATTTT.

The chain joins TRBV10-1 to TRBJ2-5; 7 nucleotides agree with TRBD1. V trimming: 4 bases; J trimming: 5 bases; junction bases outside the gene matches: 7. The CDR3 covers 14 residues. Germline lookup yields CDR1 WNHNN and CDR2 SYGVQD (reference sequence). This chain's CDR3 is CASSGPDRVETQYF. The DNA of the CDR3 is TGCGCCAGCAGTGGACCTGACAGGGTCGAGACCCAGTACTTC.

This clone appeared once. V is TRBV9 and J is TRBJ1-1, with TRBD1 as a possible D gene (6 bases). The V and J ends lost 4 bases and 0 bases respectively, with 13 bases between them. The germline V gene has CDR1 SGDLS and CDR2 YYNGEE. The CDR3 has 15 amino acids. The chain's CDR3 is CASSPWTDMNTEAFF. CDR3 in DNA: TGTGCCAGCAGCCCATGGACAGACATGAACACTGAAGCTTTCTTT.

This clone was counted a few times. The gene calls are TRBV2 and TRBJ2-7, with 7 bases lining up with TRBD1. From germline, CDR1 is SNHLY and CDR2 FYNNEI. The trim removed 6 bases at V and 1 base at J, leaving 3 bases unmatched. CDR3 size: 13 residues. CDR3 nucleotides: TGTGCCAGCAGGGGGACAGATTCCTACGAGCAGTACTTC. Its protein is CASRGTDSYEQYF.

J is TRBJ2-7 and V is TRBV6-1, with D possibly TRBD1 on 5 matching bases. CDR3 length equals 15 residues. Trimming removed 7 bases from V and 0 bases from J, with 16 bases in between. From germline, CDR1 is MNHNS and CDR2 SASEGT. This CDR3 reads CASTYRMQGSYEQYF. The DNA of the CDR3 is TGTGCCAGCACGTATAGAATGCAGGGCTCCTACGAGCAGTACTTC.

This chain links TRBV29-1 with TRBJ1-1, with D unresolved. CDR3 length: 12 residues. Germline V gives CDR1 SQVTM, CDR2 ANQGSEA. For the CDR3, the DNA is TGCAGTTCTATGGGTGCGGACACTGAAGCTTTCTTT. Translation gives CSSMGADTEAFF.

V gene TRBV11-2 combines with J gene TRBJ2-2; 8 bases are shared with TRBD2. Germline CDR1 SGHAT, CDR2 FQNNGV. With 7 bases clipped from V and 5 bases from J, the junction kept 12 bases outside the gene matches. The CDR3 has 16 residues. The CDR3 loop reads CASTLGTGGRTGELFF. DNA for the CDR3: TGTGCCAGCACCCTAGGGACGGGAGGGCGAACCGGGGAGCTGTTTTTT.